Below are 19 T cell receptor beta chains sequenced from a single sample in a study of response to subunit inactivated influenza vaccine. TCRdb reprocessed the RT-PCR reads with MiXCR, giving one entry per CDR3 protein. The sample consists of some 800,000 distinct CDR3 sequences, 21% of them appearing once. The input for sequencing was PBMCs from blood, taken about 5 days after vaccination. Every receptor here comes from a man in his fifties who received an inactivated influenza vaccine.

The chain recombines TRBV11-2 with TRBJ2-5, with TRBD2 matching 10 bases. The CDR3 spans 16 residues. V was pared by 5 bases and J by 4 bases, with 10 bases of the junction left unmatched. The germline gives CDR1 SGHAT, CDR2 FQNNGV. CDR3 loop: CASSPRGVAGGETQYF. DNA of the CDR3: TGTGCCAGCAGCCCGCGTGGGGTAGCGGGAGGAGAGACCCAGTACTTC.

The J gene is TRBJ2-2, the V gene TRBV10-3, with D tentatively TRBD1 (6 bases). Germline V lookup: CDR1 ENHRY, CDR2 SYGVKD. Trimming took 0 bases from V and 0 from J, leaving 8 bases between them. The CDR3 length is 16 residues. As DNA, the CDR3 is TGTGCCATCAGTGAGTCGGGGACACCGAACACCGGGGAGCTGTTTTTT. Translating it yields CAISESGTPNTGELFF.

This clonotype was observed a few times. V gene TRBV6-5 combines with J gene TRBJ2-2; 7 bases fit TRBD2. This CDR3 has 16 amino acids. Trimming took 0 bases from V and 5 from J; bases not matched to a gene: 6. CDR1 is MNHEY, CDR2 SVGAGI, per germline. For the CDR3, the DNA is TGTGCCAGCAGTTACTCTTACCGGGAGGCAACCGGGGAGCTGTTTTTT. Its translation: CASSYSYREATGELFF.

J is TRBJ2-7 and V is TRBV12-3 or TRBV12-4, with D perhaps being TRBD1 or TRBD2 (5 bases each). V was trimmed by 8 bases and J by 3 bases, leaving 8 bases between them. The CDR3 totals 11 residues. Written as DNA, the CDR3 is TGTGCCAGCGGGGGATACTACGAGCAGTACTTC. It yields the protein CASGGYYEQYF.

The V gene is TRBV27, the J gene TRBJ1-6; D gene ambiguous. V was shortened by 1 base and J by 0 bases, with 10 bases between the two germline ends. Looked up from germline, CDR1 is MNHEY and CDR2 is SMNVEV (reference sequence). The CDR3 sequence is 17 residues long. DNA of the CDR3: TGTGCCAGCAGTTTATTAGGCACCTACTCCTATAATTCACCCCTCCACTTT. Protein product: CASSLLGTYSYNSPLHF.

This clonotype was observed a handful of times. V usage is TRBV6-2 or TRBV6-3 and J usage is TRBJ2-1, with D unresolved. Germline CDR1 and CDR2: MNHEY and SVGEGT. CDR3 length: 16 amino acids. V gave up 0 bases and J gave up 5 bases, with 14 bases separating them. This chain's CDR3 is CASSYSLHGQNNEQFF. CDR3 sequence (DNA): TGTGCCAGCAGTTACTCACTCCACGGGCAAAACAATGAGCAGTTCTTC.

The table lists this clonotype with a few counts. The CDR3 sequence: CASSQDQEGNEKLFF. CDR3 sequence (DNA): TGCGCCAGCAGCCAAGACCAGGAAGGGAATGAAAAACTGTTTTTT. V and J are TRBV4-3 and TRBJ1-4; unclear D gene. The CDR3 extends over 15 amino acids. Germline assignment: CDR1 LGHNA and CDR2 YSLEER. V gave up 0 bases and J gave up 5 bases, with 10 bases separating them.

With respect to this clonotype: It may be a read error: a sequence one base away is much more abundant. The chain uses TRBV12-3 or TRBV12-4 and TRBJ2-1, with D perhaps matching TRBD1 (6 bases). This CDR3 comprises 15 residues. Trimming removed 3 bases at V and 7 bases at J, with 16 bases between. The CDR3 nucleotides are TGTGCCAGCAGTTTGTCGCGACAGGAGAGAAATGAGCAGTTCTTC. The encoded protein is CASSLSRQERNEQFF.

This clonotype was seen a few times. V usage is TRBV9 and J usage is TRBJ1-5; D remains ambiguous. The CDR3 extends over 14 amino acids. Germline-derived CDR1 and CDR2 are SGDLS and YYNGEE. Trimming removed 0 bases from V and 0 bases from J, with 4 bases in between. The CDR3 DNA sequence: TGTGCCAGCAGCGTAGGGGTTAGCAATCAGCCCCAGCATTTT. Translated: CASSVGVSNQPQHF.

This rearrangement joins TRBV7-9 to TRBJ2-1; the D gene is possibly TRBD2 (6 bases). V lost 6 bases, J lost 1 base, and 19 bases lay in between. Germline values: CDR1 SEHNR, CDR2 FQNEAQ (reference sequence). The CDR3 covers 17 residues. The CDR3 region has the DNA TGTGCCAGCAGTCCTTTGGGGCGGGGCCTTTCCTACAATGAGCAGTTCTTC. Amino acids: CASSPLGRGLSYNEQFF.

This clonotype was recorded many times. This sequence joins TRBV7-8 and TRBJ1-5; tentatively, D is TRBD1 (5 bases). Trimming removed 2 bases from V and 2 bases from J, with 13 bases in between. The CDR3 totals 16 residues. The germline V gene has CDR1 SGHVS and CDR2 FQNEAQ. The CDR3, as DNA: TGTGCCAGCAGCTTACGCGAAGGGACGCGCAATCAGCCCCAGCATTTT. Its translation is CASSLREGTRNQPQHF.

J is TRBJ2-1 and V is TRBV6-2 or TRBV6-3; 15 nucleotides align to TRBD2. This CDR3 region has 16 residues. V dropped 5 bases and J dropped 6; count of bases not matched to a gene: 5. Germline lookup yields CDR1 MNHEY and CDR2 SVGEGT. The chain's CDR3 is CASSALGLAGGNEQFF. The CDR3 DNA reads TGTGCCAGCAGTGCCCTGGGACTAGCGGGAGGCAATGAGCAGTTCTTC.

This clonotype showed up just a few times. The CDR3 here is CASSLAGGFTDTQYF. The DNA for the CDR3 is TGTGCCAGCAGCTTAGCGGGCGGATTCACAGATACGCAGTATTTT. The rearrangement links TRBV7-2 to TRBJ2-3; no reliable D call. Germline V gives CDR1 SGHTA, CDR2 FQGNSA. Trimming stripped 0 bases from V and 2 bases from J, with 9 bases between. The CDR3 length is 15 residues.

The rearrangement links TRBV24-1 to TRBJ1-2; D gene ambiguous. From germline, CDR1 is KGHDR and CDR2 SFDVKD. The CDR3 runs to 14 residues. V lost 12 bases and J lost 4, with 20 bases in between. CDR3 sequence: CAPIGFRESYGYTF. CDR3 in DNA: TGTGCCCCCATCGGGTTTAGAGAATCCTATGGCTACACCTTC.

The J gene is TRBJ1-1, the V gene TRBV7-9, with 7 bases aligning to TRBD1. The ends lost 4 bases at V and 5 bases at J; junction bases unmatched: 10. This CDR3 region has 15 residues. Per the germline V gene, CDR1 is SEHNR and CDR2 is FQNEAQ (reference sequence). The CDR3 DNA follows: TGTGCCAGCAGCTATGAGGGGGCGCGGAGAACTGAAGCTTTCTTT. Its protein product is CASSYEGARRTEAFF.

The chain links TRBV7-8 to TRBJ2-3; D possibly matches TRBD1 or TRBD2 (5 bases each). V was shortened by 5 bases and J by 3 bases, with 12 bases between the two germline ends. The CDR3 spans 14 residues. Germline V gene sequence: CDR1 SGHVS, CDR2 FQNEAQ. The CDR3 is CASSAPGRTDTQYF. DNA for the CDR3: TGTGCCAGCAGCGCCCCGGGACGGACAGATACGCAGTATTTT. Complete variable domain (other parts from reference TRBV7-8 and TRBJ2-3): GAGVSQSPRYKVAKRGQDVALRCDPISGHVSLFWYQQALGQGPEFLTYFQNEAQLDKSGLPSDRFFAERPEGSVSTLKIQRTQQEDSAVYLCASSAPGRTDTQYFGPGTRLTVL.

This chain joins TRBV15 and TRBJ2-1; 8 bases line up with TRBD2. From germline, CDR1 is LNHNV and CDR2 YYDKDF (reference sequence). The CDR3 consists of 15 residues. V trimming: 2 bases; J trimming: 5 bases; junction bases outside the gene matches: 5. Here the CDR3 reads CATSRRREANNEQFF. CDR3 nucleotide sequence: TGTGCCACCAGCAGAAGGCGGGAGGCCAACAATGAGCAGTTCTTC. The entire variable domain, with the rest obtained from reference TRBV15 and TRBJ2-1, is as follows: DAMVIQNPRYQVTQFGKPVTLSCSQTLNHNVMYWYQQKSSQAPKLLFHYYDKDFNNEADTPDNFQSRRPNTSFCFLDIRSPGLGDTAMYLCATSRRREANNEQFFGPGTRLTVL.

On this clonotype: Since no conserved phenylalanine or tryptophan closes the CDR3, a read error is the likely cause. Because the CDR3's place on the DNA is in doubt, the DNA is left out and the CDR3 is given as listed by TCRdb. V usage is TRBV6-2 or TRBV6-3 and J usage is TRBJ2-7; the DNA was not used to check the table's D call, TRBD2. Germline CDR1 is MNHEY and CDR2 is SVGEGT. The CDR3 numbers 12 amino acids, ends counted. The CDR3: CASSFLAGGFAL.

This chain uses TRBV24-1 with TRBJ2-4, with TRBD1 matching over 9 bases. The CDR3 has 16 residues. After removal of 2 bases from V and 5 bases from J, the junction contained 6 bases not matched to a gene. Germline CDR1 is KGHDR and CDR2 is SFDVKD. CDR3 in DNA: TGTGCCACCAGTGATTACGGGACAGGGAAAGAAAACATTCAGTACTTC. Protein: CATSDYGTGKENIQYF.